Presented here are 32 T cell receptor beta chains from one specimen sequenced in a study of cytomegalovirus exposure and HLA in healthy donors. Amplification used 60 Vbeta primers and 13 Jbeta primers. This table comes from immunoSEQ multiplex PCR, and its TCRdb copy is limited to in-frame clones, with some not included. Of 100,000 to 150,000 clones listed, around 74% were seen once; the top ten hold 7.3%. The sequenced sample was PBMCs. All receptors derive from a male donor in good health and CMV-seronegative.

The rearrangement joins TRBV7-9 to TRBJ2-7; 8 bases are shared with TRBD1. Germline V gene sequence: CDR1 SEHNR, CDR2 FQNEAQ (reference sequence). The CDR3 runs 15 residues. The V gene end was trimmed by 1 base and the J gene end by 3 bases; junction bases not matched to a gene: 5. In DNA, the CDR3 is TGTGCCAGCAGCTTAGGAGCAGGGGGCAACTACGAGCAGTACTTC. It is translated as CASSLGAGGNYEQYF.

Only a few counts were recorded for this clone. The chain combines TRBV11-2 with TRBJ2-7, with 8 bases aligning to TRBD1. Trimming at V came to 6 bases and at J to 3 bases, leaving 7 bases not matched to a gene. The CDR3 has 14 amino acids. The germline gives CDR1 SGHAT, CDR2 FQNNGV. As DNA, the CDR3 is TGTGCCAGCAGAAGGGCGGGGACAGGCTACGAGCAGTACTTC. Translating gives CASRRAGTGYEQYF.

The gene calls are TRBV9 and TRBJ1-1; D remains ambiguous. The CDR3 extends over 13 amino acids. CDR1 is SGDLS, CDR2 YYNGEE, per germline. The V end was cut by 1 base, the J end by 4 bases, with 8 bases between. In DNA form, the CDR3 reads TGTGCCAGCAGCGTACTAGCGAGCACTGAAGCTTTCTTT. Amino acids: CASSVLASTEAFF.

This clone was found a few times. The chain uses TRBV30 and TRBJ2-3; 12 positions agree with TRBD2. Germline V gene lookup returns CDR1 GTSNPN and CDR2 SVGIG (reference sequence). The CDR3 loop spans 15 amino acids. The V and J ends lost 5 bases and 2 bases, in that order; junction bases with no gene match: 5. CDR3 coding DNA: TGTGCCTGGGATCCTAGCGGGGGGGCCACAGATACGCAGTATTTT. It yields the protein CAWDPSGGATDTQYF.

The CDR3 here is CASSESGIQYNEQFF. The CDR3 DNA sequence: TGTGCCAGCAGTGAATCGGGGATTCAGTATAATGAGCAGTTCTTC. The V call is TRBV25-1, the J call TRBJ2-1; D is perhaps TRBD2 (5 bases). Per germline, CDR1 MGHDK and CDR2 SYGVNS. Trimming cost V 1 base and J 7 bases, with 14 bases left between them. The CDR3 has 15 amino acids.

This sequence joins TRBV6-5 and TRBJ2-1; 13 positions match TRBD2. V shed 4 bases, J shed 4 bases, and the junction held 4 bases outside the gene matches. In germline, CDR1 is MNHEY, CDR2 SVGAGI. This CDR3 is 16 amino acids long. In nucleotides, the CDR3 is TGTGCCAGCAGTTTCATGGGACTAGCGGGATACAATGAGCAGTTCTTC. This encodes CASSFMGLAGYNEQFF.

V gene TRBV18 combines with J gene TRBJ2-7; no firm D call. The length of the CDR3 is 13 residues. V was pared by 3 bases and J by 4 bases, with 10 bases between. Germline assignment: CDR1 KGHSH and CDR2 LQKENI. The CDR3 DNA reads as TGTGCCAGCTCACCCCTAGAGACTTACGAGCAGTACTTC. Translated, it gives CASSPLETYEQYF.

The chain couples TRBV19 to TRBJ1-5, with D possibly matching TRBD1 (6 bases). The CDR3 totals 14 residues. CDR1 is LNHDA, CDR2 SQIVND, per germline (reference sequence). Trimming removed 7 bases at V and 4 bases at J, with 14 bases between. The CDR3: CASTKDSSNQPQHF. The CDR3 DNA sequence: TGTGCCAGTACCAAGGACAGTTCTAATCAGCCCCAGCATTTT. Supplemented by reference TRBV19 and TRBJ1-5, the full variable domain reads DGGITQSPKYLFRKEGQNVTLSCEQNLNHDAMYWYRQDPGQGLRLIYYSQIVNDFQKGDIAEGYSVSREKKESFPLTVTSAQKNPTAFYLCASTKDSSNQPQHFGDGTRLSIL.

The chain employs TRBV7-2 and TRBJ2-7; 8 bases agree with TRBD2. Germline assignment: CDR1 SGHTA and CDR2 FQGNSA. With V trimmed by 3 bases and J by 6 bases, 1 base remained unmatched. The CDR3 length is 12 residues. For the CDR3, the DNA is TGTGCCAGCAGCTTGAGCGGGAGCGAGCAGTACTTC. It encodes CASSLSGSEQYF.

The V call is TRBV9, the J call TRBJ2-7; 10 positions agree with TRBD1. This CDR3 is 15 amino acids long. V gave up 5 bases and J gave up 2 bases; unmatched junction bases: 7. From germline, CDR1 is SGDLS and CDR2 YYNGEE. The CDR3 DNA sequence: TGTGCCAGCAGTCCCTCGGGGACAGGGGCCTACGAGCAGTACTTC. Protein product: CASSPSGTGAYEQYF.

This clone was observed a handful of times. The rearrangement links TRBV11-2 to TRBJ2-7; 7 positions match TRBD2. Per germline, CDR1 SGHAT and CDR2 FQNNGV. The CDR3 covers 14 residues. Unmatched junction bases numbered 7, after V lost 5 bases and J lost 3 bases. CDR3 nucleotides: TGTGCCAGCAGCCCCCTCGGGGGGTACTACGAGCAGTACTTC. This gives the protein CASSPLGGYYEQYF.

In its sample, this clone was seen a few times. The rearrangement joins TRBV2 to TRBJ1-3; D not resolved. Germline values: CDR1 SNHLY, CDR2 FYNNEI. The CDR3 runs 15 residues. V gave up 2 bases and J gave up 0 bases, with 8 bases separating them. CDR3 in amino acids: CASSEYSGSGNTIYF. The CDR3 DNA follows: TGTGCCAGCAGTGAATATTCGGGCTCTGGAAACACCATATATTTT.

This clone was seen only once. The genes are TRBV14 and TRBJ2-5; possible D gene TRBD1, 5 bases. V was pared by 4 bases and J by 8 bases, with 17 bases between. CDR1 is SGHDN and CDR2 is FVKESK in the germline V gene. CDR3 length: 14 amino acids. The CDR3, as DNA: TGTGCCAGCAGCCCCAGGGCTGGGCCGGAAACCCAGTACTTC. Translating it yields CASSPRAGPETQYF.

This clone has a handful of counts. The genes are TRBV7-9 and TRBJ2-3; 10 bases agree with TRBD2. The J segment lost 5 bases and the V segment lost 0 bases, leaving 11 bases of the junction unmatched. CDR3 length: 18 amino acids. Germline V CDR1 and CDR2: SEHNR, FQNEAQ (reference sequence). CDR3 in amino acids: CASSLASGGGSTGDTQYF. Here the CDR3 DNA reads TGTGCCAGCAGCTTAGCGAGCGGGGGGGGTTCCACCGGAGATACGCAGTATTTT.

A single count supports this clone. This rearrangement joins TRBV28 to TRBJ2-5, with 7 bases that match TRBD1. The end of the DNA aligns better with TRBJ2-7, so the J call may be wrong. Germline loops: CDR1 MDHEN, CDR2 SYDVKM. CDR3 length: 17 amino acids. The DNA of the CDR3 is TGTGCCAGCAGTTGGGGCGGAGTGTCAGGGGGTACCTACGAGCAGTACTTC. It codes for CASSWGGVSGGTYEQYF.

This clone was recorded once. V usage is TRBV7-2 and J usage is TRBJ2-7; maybe TRBD1 (5 bases). Looked up from germline, CDR1 is SGHTA and CDR2 is FQGNSA. There are 15 residues in the CDR3. V was cut by 5 bases and J by 3 bases, with 17 bases left in between. In DNA, the CDR3 is TGTGCCAGCAGCCCCACGACAGCCACCCGCTACGAGCAGTACTTC. Its translation: CASSPTTATRYEQYF.

The chain couples TRBV28 to TRBJ1-2; D perhaps matches TRBD1 (6 bases). The CDR3 runs to 14 residues. Trimming took 11 bases from V and 0 from J, leaving 16 bases between them. Per germline, CDR1 MDHEN and CDR2 SYDVKM. CDR3 bases: TGTGCCGGTCGGGGGGCAGGGGCTAACTATGGCTACACCTTC. This encodes CAGRGAGANYGYTF.

CDR3 sequence: CASSPTVGRSGYTF. Here the CDR3 DNA reads TGCGCCAGCAGCCCGACAGTGGGGAGGTCCGGCTACACCTTC. The genes are TRBV5-1 and TRBJ1-2; D may be TRBD1 (5 bases). Germline CDR1 SGHRS, CDR2 YFSETQ. Trimming shortened V by 4 bases and J by 8 bases, and 18 bases separated the two germline ends. The CDR3 runs 14 residues. The entire variable domain, with the rest obtained from reference TRBV5-1 and TRBJ1-2, is as follows: KAGVTQTPRYLIKTRGQQVTLSCSPISGHRSVSWYQQTPGQGLQFLFEYFSETQRNKGNFPGRFSGRQFSNSRSEMNVSTLELGDSALYLCASSPTVGRSGYTFGSGTRLTVV.

This chain joins TRBV29-1 and TRBJ1-4; TRBD1 matches at 8 bases. V gave up 2 bases and J gave up 3 bases; unmatched junction bases: 5. Germline V gene lookup returns CDR1 SQVTM and CDR2 ANQGSEA. This CDR3 contains 15 residues. The CDR3 DNA sequence: TGCAGCGTTGAACGGCAGGGGGCGGCTAATGAAAAACTGTTTTTT. Translation gives CSVERQGAANEKLFF.

The chain links TRBV28 to TRBJ1-2; D remains unclear. There are 13 residues in the CDR3. The germline CDR1 and CDR2 sequences are MDHEN and SYDVKM. Between the trimmed V and J ends, which lost 6 bases and 4 bases, there was a span of 12 bases. This CDR3 is CASRTPKAYGYTF. The DNA for the CDR3 is TGTGCCAGCAGAACCCCGAAAGCCTATGGCTACACCTTC.

Many counts were recorded for this clone. The chain has TRBV28 and TRBJ2-2, with D maybe TRBD2 (5 bases). Germline CDR1 MDHEN, CDR2 SYDVKM. V lost 6 bases and J lost 5, with 16 bases in between. The CDR3 runs 15 residues. The CDR3 DNA reads as TGTGCCAGCAGCCGAGGAGGCCCAAGTACCGGGGAGCTGTTTTTT. Its translation is CASSRGGPSTGELFF.

This sequence joins TRBV19 and TRBJ1-5, with 7 bases lining up with TRBD1. After removal of 5 bases from V and 1 base from J, the junction contained 5 bases not matched to a gene. The CDR3 length is 15 residues. Germline loops: CDR1 LNHDA, CDR2 SQIVND (reference sequence). CDR3 sequence: CASSVGTVSNQPQHF. The CDR3 DNA reads as TGTGCCAGTAGTGTGGGGACAGTGAGCAATCAGCCCCAGCATTTT. Full variable domain (missing parts from reference TRBV19 and TRBJ1-5): DGGITQSPKYLFRKEGQNVTLSCEQNLNHDAMYWYRQDPGQGLRLIYYSQIVNDFQKGDIAEGYSVSREKKESFPLTVTSAQKNPTAFYLCASSVGTVSNQPQHFGDGTRLSIL.

This chain joins TRBV30 and TRBJ2-5, with 8 bases identical to TRBD2. With V trimmed by 2 bases and J by 1 base, 6 bases remained unmatched. Germline lookup yields CDR1 GTSNPN and CDR2 SVGIG (reference sequence). The CDR3 has 15 residues. Written as DNA, the CDR3 is TGTGCCTGGAGTTTAGCGGGGTCTCTCCAAGAGACCCAGTACTTC. Translation gives CAWSLAGSLQETQYF.

The rearrangement joins TRBV27 to TRBJ1-1; perhaps TRBD1 as D (5 bases). The V end lost 4 bases, the J end lost 0 bases, and 12 bases lay between the germline ends. The CDR3 extends over 15 amino acids. The germline gives CDR1 MNHEY, CDR2 SMNVEV (reference sequence). The CDR3 DNA follows: TGTGCCAGCAGTTCGGGGGACGGCATGAACACTGAAGCTTTCTTT. It specifies CASSSGDGMNTEAFF.

The chain has TRBV4-3 and TRBJ2-7, with 13 positions matching TRBD2. The germline gives CDR1 LGHNA, CDR2 YSLEER. V shed 3 bases and J 2 bases; nucleotides not matched to a gene: 4. The CDR3 extends over 16 amino acids. The CDR3 loop is CASSQAGTSGTYEQYF. CDR3 DNA sequence: TGCGCCAGCAGCCAGGCCGGGACTAGCGGGACCTACGAGCAGTACTTC.

The genes are TRBV21-1 and TRBJ2-7; the DNA was not used to check the table's D call, TRBD1. TRBV21-1 is a known pseudogene. There are 19 residues in the CDR3. The CDR3 reads CASSNYKPGREFQGYEQYF. The CDR3 DNA reads TGTGCCAGCAGCAATTACAAACCGGGTCGCGAATTCCAGGGCTACGAGCAGTACTTC.

The chain couples TRBV19 to TRBJ1-4; 7 bases map to TRBD1. This CDR3 has 15 amino acids. The V and J ends lost 1 base and 8 bases, in that order; junction bases with no gene match: 7. Germline CDR1 and CDR2: LNHDA and SQIVND (reference sequence). The CDR3 loop reads CASSIGQGDVEKLFF. The CDR3 DNA reads TGTGCCAGTAGTATAGGACAGGGTGATGTCGAAAAACTGTTTTTT.

The chain uses TRBV2 and TRBJ1-2, with D possibly being TRBD1 (6 bases). Trimming shortened V by 5 bases and J by 4 bases, and 14 bases separated the two germline ends. CDR1 and CDR2 from the germline V gene are SNHLY and FYNNEI. The CDR3 covers 14 residues. The CDR3 DNA reads TGTGCCAGCAGTTACAAACAGGGTAGCTATGGCTACACCTTC. This encodes CASSYKQGSYGYTF.

The chain links TRBV4-2 to TRBJ2-3; no definite D call. Trimming cost V 1 base and J 3 bases, with 8 bases left between them. Germline CDR1 reads LGHNA; CDR2 reads YNFKEQ. The CDR3 sequence is 14 residues long. The DNA of the CDR3 is TGTGCCAGCAGCCAAGCCGGAGAAACAGATACGCAGTATTTT. This translates into CASSQAGETDTQYF.

The chain combines TRBV6-5 with TRBJ2-7; no clear D gene. The CDR3 totals 11 residues. The V gene's germline CDR1 is MNHEY and CDR2 SVGAGI. V lost 6 bases to trimming and J lost 6 bases, with 9 bases between them. The CDR3 reads CASRETGEQYF. The CDR3 DNA reads as TGTGCCAGCAGAGAGACTGGCGAGCAGTACTTC.

This clone was detected only a few times. This chain connects TRBV18 to TRBJ2-1, with D possibly TRBD2 on 6 matching bases. Trimming took off 4 bases at V and 0 bases at J, with 10 bases between the two ends. Germline V gene lookup returns CDR1 KGHSH and CDR2 LQKENI. The CDR3 contains 15 residues. The CDR3 sequence is CASSLAVSSYNEQFF. The CDR3 DNA reads TGTGCCAGCTCACTAGCGGTGAGCTCCTACAATGAGCAGTTCTTC. Full variable domain (rest looked up from reference TRBV18 and TRBJ2-1): NAGVMQNPRHLVRRRGQEARLRCSPMKGHSHVYWYRQLPEEGLKFMVYLQKENIIDESGMPKERFSAEFPKEGPSILRIQQVVRGDSAAYFCASSLAVSSYNEQFFGPGTRLTVL.

V gene TRBV7-8 combines with J gene TRBJ2-3; TRBD2 aligns across 14 bases. J was trimmed by 2 bases and V by 1 base; bases with no gene match: 5. This CDR3 has 18 amino acids. In germline, CDR1 is SGHVS, CDR2 FQNEAQ. The CDR3 DNA reads TGTGCCAGCAGCTTAGTTGGGACTAGCGGGAGTGTCACAGATACGCAGTATTTT. Protein: CASSLVGTSGSVTDTQYF.